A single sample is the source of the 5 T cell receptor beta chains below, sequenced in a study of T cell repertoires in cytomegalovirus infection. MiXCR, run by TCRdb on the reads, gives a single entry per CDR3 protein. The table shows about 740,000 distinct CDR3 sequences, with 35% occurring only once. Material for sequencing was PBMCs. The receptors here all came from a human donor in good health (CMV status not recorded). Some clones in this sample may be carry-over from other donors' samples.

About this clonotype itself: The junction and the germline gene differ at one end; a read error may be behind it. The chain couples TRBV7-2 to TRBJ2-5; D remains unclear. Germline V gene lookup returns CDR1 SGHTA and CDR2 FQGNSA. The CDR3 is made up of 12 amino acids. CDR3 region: CASSLAPPRPHF. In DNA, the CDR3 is TGTGCCAGCAGCTTAGCGCCGCCGAGACCCCACTTC.

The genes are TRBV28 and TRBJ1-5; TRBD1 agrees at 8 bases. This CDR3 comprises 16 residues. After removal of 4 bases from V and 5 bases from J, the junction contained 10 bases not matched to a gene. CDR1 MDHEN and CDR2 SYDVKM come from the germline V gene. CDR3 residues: CASSYGQGFRDQPQHF. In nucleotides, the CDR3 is TGTGCCAGCAGTTACGGACAGGGATTTCGGGATCAGCCCCAGCATTTT.

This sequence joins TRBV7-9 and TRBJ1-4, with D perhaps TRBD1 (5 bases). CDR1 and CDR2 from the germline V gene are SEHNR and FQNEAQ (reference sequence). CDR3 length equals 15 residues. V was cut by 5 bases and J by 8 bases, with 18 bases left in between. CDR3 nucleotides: TGTGCCAGCAGCACTACGGGGGGGGGAAGAGAAAAACTGTTTTTT. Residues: CASSTTGGGREKLFF.

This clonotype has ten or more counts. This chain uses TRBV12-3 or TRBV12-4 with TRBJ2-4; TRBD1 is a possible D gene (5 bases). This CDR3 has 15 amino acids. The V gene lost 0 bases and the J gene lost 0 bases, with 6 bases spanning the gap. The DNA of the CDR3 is TGTGCCAGCAGTTTAGCAGGGGTAGCCAAAAACATTCAGTACTTC. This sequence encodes CASSLAGVAKNIQYF.

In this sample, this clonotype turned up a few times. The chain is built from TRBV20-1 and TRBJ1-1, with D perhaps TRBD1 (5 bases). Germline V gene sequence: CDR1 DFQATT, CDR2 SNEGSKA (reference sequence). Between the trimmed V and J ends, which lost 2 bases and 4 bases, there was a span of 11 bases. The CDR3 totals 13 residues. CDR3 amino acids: CSARLGTATEAFF. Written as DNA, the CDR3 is TGCAGTGCTAGATTAGGGACGGCCACTGAAGCTTTCTTT.